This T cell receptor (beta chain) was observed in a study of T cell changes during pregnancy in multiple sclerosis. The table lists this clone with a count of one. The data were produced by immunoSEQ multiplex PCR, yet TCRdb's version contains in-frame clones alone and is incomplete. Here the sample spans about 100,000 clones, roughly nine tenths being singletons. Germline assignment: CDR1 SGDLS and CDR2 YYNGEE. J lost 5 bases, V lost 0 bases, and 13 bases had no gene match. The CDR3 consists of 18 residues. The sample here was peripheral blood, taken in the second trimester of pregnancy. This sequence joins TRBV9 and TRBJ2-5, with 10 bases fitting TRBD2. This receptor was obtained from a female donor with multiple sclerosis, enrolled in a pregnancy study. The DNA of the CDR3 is TGTGCCAGCAGCGTAGCGCCTAGCGGGAGTCTAGGGCGGGAGACCCAGTACTTC. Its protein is CASSVAPSGSLGRETQYF.